This T cell receptor beta chain was documented in a study of CD8 T cells in Susac syndrome. After extraction with the RNeasy kit, roughly 0.5 to 1 ug of the RNA was reverse transcribed using random hexamers. TCRdb itself ran the immunoSEQ multiplex PCR reads through MiXCR, one entry per CDR3 protein. In the table there are 100,000 to 150,000 distinct CDR3 sequences, about 93% of which are singletons. Deletions cut 3 bases from V and 1 base from J, with 6 bases between. The CDR3 contains 14 residues. The germline V gene encodes CDR1 ENHRY and CDR2 SYGVKD. This receptor was obtained from a human donor with Susac syndrome. Material for sequencing was CD8+ T cells from PBMCs. V is TRBV10-3 and J is TRBJ2-2, with unresolved D. The CDR3 protein is CAISDPVNTGELFF. CDR3 sequence (DNA): TGTGCCATCAGTGACCCGGTGAACACCGGGGAGCTGTTTTTT.